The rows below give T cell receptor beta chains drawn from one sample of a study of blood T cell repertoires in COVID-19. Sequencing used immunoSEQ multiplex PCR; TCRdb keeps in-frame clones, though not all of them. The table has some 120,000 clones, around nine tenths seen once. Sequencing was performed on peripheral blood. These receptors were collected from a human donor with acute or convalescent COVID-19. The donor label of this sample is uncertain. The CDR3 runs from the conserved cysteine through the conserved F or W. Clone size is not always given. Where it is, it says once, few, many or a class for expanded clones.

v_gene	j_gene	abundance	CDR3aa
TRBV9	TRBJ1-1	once	CASSVKGGQPNTEAFF
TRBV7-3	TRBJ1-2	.	CASSLRSDRIGYTF
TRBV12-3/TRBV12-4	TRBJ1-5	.	CVGSNQPQHF
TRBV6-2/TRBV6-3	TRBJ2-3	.	CASSQDRGRRPTDTQYF
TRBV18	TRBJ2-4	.	CASSPAGVKNIQYF
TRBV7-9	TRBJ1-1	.	CASSRTTGGTEAFF
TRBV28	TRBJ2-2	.	CASSLAGGPRTGELFF
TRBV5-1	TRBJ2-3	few	CASSRGLAGGRADTQYF
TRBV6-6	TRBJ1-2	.	CASSYHRGDYGYTF
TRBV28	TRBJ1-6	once	CASTQFRDSPLHF
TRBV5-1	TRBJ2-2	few	CASSFGTSGAPGELFF
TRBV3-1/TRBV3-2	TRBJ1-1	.	CASSTQQNTEAFF
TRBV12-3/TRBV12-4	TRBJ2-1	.	CASRPNRVGEQFF
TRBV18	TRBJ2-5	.	CASSPWLAGGSETQYF
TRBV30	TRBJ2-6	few	CAWSRGTAGANVLTF
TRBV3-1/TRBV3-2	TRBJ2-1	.	CASSRRRETIEQFF
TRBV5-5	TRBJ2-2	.	CASSFGRGTGPRGELFF
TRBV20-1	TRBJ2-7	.	CSAWRGDEQYF
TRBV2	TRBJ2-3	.	CASTLGLANTDTQYF
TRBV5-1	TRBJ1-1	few	CASSPTGTRREAFF
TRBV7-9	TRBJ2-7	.	CASSLKGQGLYEQYF
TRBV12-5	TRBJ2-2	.	CASGLTDRDTGELFF
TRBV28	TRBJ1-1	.	CASSLQTGVNTEAFF
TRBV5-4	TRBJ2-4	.	CASSERGGPGVIQYF
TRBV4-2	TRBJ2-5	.	CASSQEGLAGGRETQYF
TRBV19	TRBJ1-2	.	CASSIRQGVNYGYTF
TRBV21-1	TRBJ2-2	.	CASSKGRGPNTGELFF
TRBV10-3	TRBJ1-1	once	CAITAGENTEAFF
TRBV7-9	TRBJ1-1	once	CASSSSDRAAFF
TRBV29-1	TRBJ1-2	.	CSGVENYGYTF
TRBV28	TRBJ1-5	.	CASRPYRGTSNQPQHF
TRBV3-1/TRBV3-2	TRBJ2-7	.	CASSQGLAGTYEQYF
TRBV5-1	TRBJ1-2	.	CASSSQGSYGYTF
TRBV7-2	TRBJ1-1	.	CASSPSWARQGSEAFF
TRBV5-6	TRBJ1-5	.	CASSFAGYSNQPQHF
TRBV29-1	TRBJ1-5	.	CSVGQYNQPQHF
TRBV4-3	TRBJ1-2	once	CASSQGGLGSGSYGYTF
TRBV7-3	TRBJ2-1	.	CASSGQSGSSYNEQFF
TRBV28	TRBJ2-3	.	CASSSNQDTQYF
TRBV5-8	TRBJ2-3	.	CASRSEGNTQYF
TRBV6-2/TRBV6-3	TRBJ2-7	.	CASSYSLGQGNYEQYF
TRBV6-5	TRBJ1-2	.	CASSYLGQANYGYTF